The clone carrying this T cell receptor beta chain has only a few counts. Its antigen is not known. Time point here: sample taken at primary tumor resection. The donors comprised about 70 untreated early-stage non-small cell lung cancer patients. V was pared by 1 base and J by 6 bases, with 16 bases between. This CDR3 contains 16 residues. Germline V gene lookup returns CDR1 SGHDT and CDR2 YYEEEE. One entry per CDR3 protein, called by TCRdb with MiXCR from the 5' RACE reads. The data contain around 37,000 distinct CDR3 sequences, about 7.7% of them singletons. The sample comes from a study of spatial heterogeneity in lung cancer. Across the whole study: Each time, sequencing found more beta-chain sequences than alpha-chain sequences.

Study conclusions and caveats: In blood, ubiquitous expanded tumor TCRs appeared more at resection than follow-up.

The sequenced sample was PBMCs, obtained at surgery. The sequence derives from a female donor with early-stage non-small cell lung cancer. V gene TRBV5-6 combines with J gene TRBJ1-4, with D perhaps matching TRBD1 (5 bases). The DNA of the CDR3 is TGTGCCAGCAGCTTGTCCCGGGACGGAAGGGATGAAAAACTGTTTTTT. Residues: CASSLSRDGRDEKLFF.